These 13 T cell receptor beta chains share one sample of origin, sequenced in a study of blood T cell repertoires in COVID-19. The method was immunoSEQ multiplex PCR; TCRdb's version includes in-frame clones alone and lacks a portion of them. The sample yields 120,000 or so clones, about nine tenths seen once. Specimen: peripheral blood. These receptors originate from a man in his 60s with COVID-19, enrolled during active disease.

CDR3: CASSPETVYEQYF. The CDR3 bases are TGTGCCAGCAGCCCTGAGACAGTTTACGAGCAGTACTTC. The chain has TRBV7-9 and TRBJ2-7; D might be TRBD1 (5 bases). Trimming cost V 5 bases and J 4 bases, with 12 bases left between them. This CDR3 has 13 residues. Germline V gives CDR1 SEHNR, CDR2 FQNEAQ (reference sequence).

DNA of the CDR3: TGTGCCAGCAGTAGTGGACAGTTAATTTATAATTCACCCCTCCACTTT. Protein product: CASSSGQLIYNSPLHF. The rearrangement uses TRBV28 and TRBJ1-6, with a possible D match to TRBD1 (6 bases). Per germline, CDR1 MDHEN and CDR2 SYDVKM. The CDR3 consists of 16 residues. The germline V and J ends were trimmed by 5 bases and 4 bases, with 15 bases remaining between them.

In the case of this clone: Other DNA sequences of this sample code for an identical CDR3. The J gene is TRBJ2-7, the V gene TRBV27; 9 nucleotides agree with TRBD2. V was clipped by 5 bases and J by 5 bases; unmatched bases: 7. Germline V gene lookup returns CDR1 MNHEY and CDR2 SMNVEV (reference sequence). CDR3 length equals 14 residues. CDR3 in amino acids: CASSLGSGGHEQYF. CDR3 nucleotide sequence: TGTGCCAGCAGTCTCGGTAGCGGGGGCCACGAGCAGTACTTC.

This chain joins TRBV2 and TRBJ2-7; 8 bases line up with TRBD2. Germline V lookup: CDR1 SNHLY, CDR2 FYNNEI. After removal of 9 bases from V and 0 bases from J, the junction contained 7 bases not matched to a gene. This CDR3 is built from 14 residues. Here the CDR3 DNA reads TGTGCCAGTAAGGACAGCGGGAGCTCCTACGAGCAGTACTTC. It codes for CASKDSGSSYEQYF.

The genes are TRBV3-1 (or the pseudogene TRBV3-2) and TRBJ1-1; D is possibly TRBD1 (6 bases). V was cut by 2 bases and J by 1 base, with 11 bases left in between. The CDR3 length is 15 residues. The V gene's germline CDR1 is LGHDT and CDR2 YNNKEL (reference sequence). The CDR3 sequence is CASSQLDRPNTEAFF. CDR3 DNA sequence: TGTGCCAGCAGCCAACTGGACAGACCGAACACTGAAGCTTTCTTT.

The chain links TRBV7-2 to TRBJ2-2; 7 bases line up with TRBD2. The germline V gene has CDR1 SGHTA and CDR2 FQGNSA. V gave up 3 bases and J gave up 0 bases; unmatched junction bases: 1. The CDR3 covers 15 residues. CDR3 residues: CASSLGGANTGELFF. The CDR3 nucleotides are TGTGCCAGCAGCTTGGGGGGGGCGAACACCGGGGAGCTGTTTTTT. Drawing the rest from reference TRBV7-2 and TRBJ2-2, the complete variable domain is GAGVSQSPSNKVTEKGKDVELRCDPISGHTALYWYRQSLGQGLEFLIYFQGNSAPDKSGLPSDRFSAERTGGSVSTLTIQRTQQEDSAVYLCASSLGGANTGELFFGEGSRLTVL.

V usage is TRBV3-1 (or the pseudogene TRBV3-2) and J usage is TRBJ1-3; D is possibly TRBD1 (6 bases). The CDR3 runs 16 residues. Looked up from germline, CDR1 is LGHDT and CDR2 is YNNKEL (reference sequence). Trimming removed 5 bases at V and 4 bases at J, with 18 bases between. The CDR3 loop reads CASSSYPGAYGNTIYF. The DNA of the CDR3 is TGTGCCAGCAGCTCGTACCCAGGGGCGTACGGAAACACCATATATTTT.

The J gene is TRBJ2-1, the V gene TRBV11-1; D gene ambiguous. CDR3 length: 11 residues. Germline V gene lookup returns CDR1 SGHAT and CDR2 FQDESV (reference sequence). Deletions cut 6 bases from V and 8 bases from J, with 8 bases between. DNA of the CDR3: TGTGCCAGCAGGCTCGAGGATGAGCAGTTCTTC. This sequence encodes CASRLEDEQFF.

This clone was recorded once. The J gene is TRBJ2-7, the V gene TRBV7-2; 14 nucleotides agree with TRBD2. The length of the CDR3 is 18 residues. Trimming removed 5 bases from V and 0 bases from J; junction bases left unmatched: 9. Germline V gene sequence: CDR1 SGHTA, CDR2 FQGNSA. In DNA, the CDR3 is TGTGCCAGCAGCCACGGGACTAGCGGGAGTTCGAGCTCCTACGAGCAGTACTTC. Translation: CASSHGTSGSSSSYEQYF.

V gene TRBV13 combines with J gene TRBJ1-1; no definite D call. Deletions cut 4 bases from V and 1 base from J, with 10 bases between. The CDR3 is 14 amino acids. Germline V CDR1 and CDR2: PRHDT, FYEKMQ (reference sequence). The CDR3 coding sequence is TGTGCCAGCAGCTCCCCCCCAGGGAACACTGAAGCTTTCTTT. Its protein product is CASSSPPGNTEAFF.

This chain uses TRBV10-1 with TRBJ2-5; D possibly corresponds to TRBD2 (6 bases). The ends were cut back, 4 bases at V and 3 bases at J, with 12 bases in the middle. CDR3 size: 14 residues. CDR1 is WNHNN, CDR2 SYGVQD, per germline (reference sequence). The CDR3 here is CASSAGASEETQYF. The CDR3 DNA reads as TGCGCCAGCAGTGCTGGCGCTAGCGAAGAGACCCAGTACTTC.

The chain is built from TRBV28 and TRBJ1-1; 8 positions match TRBD1. Trimming took 4 bases from V and 6 from J; bases not matched to a gene: 10. There are 15 residues in the CDR3. Germline V gene data show CDR1 as MDHEN and CDR2 as SYDVKM. CDR3 nucleotides: TGTGCCAGCAGTTCATTCTCAGGGGGCAATGCTGAAGCTTTCTTT. Encoded protein: CASSSFSGGNAEAFF.

This rearrangement joins TRBV25-1 to TRBJ1-6; no firm D call. The germline V gene encodes CDR1 MGHDK and CDR2 SYGVNS. The CDR3 extends over 15 amino acids. V dropped 0 bases and J dropped 4 bases, with 7 bases sitting between them. CDR3 bases: TGTGCCAGCAGTGAATATTCGGGGTATAATTCACCCCTCCACTTT. Residues: CASSEYSGYNSPLHF.